One and the same sample provided the 13 T cell receptor beta chains below, sequenced in a study of T-cell memory formation after mild COVID-19. Each CDR3 protein gets one entry after TCRdb re-called the 5' RACE reads with MiXCR. This repertoire shows about 190,000 distinct CDR3 sequences, 25% to 35% found once; its top ten account for roughly 10%. Sequenced input: PBMCs or a T cell subset sorted from them (not recorded which). These TCRs come from an adult woman who had mild COVID-19 (a few samples of this study predate the infection). Cell type and time point are not known.

The sample holds a few counts of this clonotype. CDR3 bases: TGCAGTGCTAGAGATAAGGGCCCTAAAGGCGAGCAGTTCTTC. Translation: CSARDKGPKGEQFF. The V and J genes are TRBV20-1 and TRBJ2-1; the D is unclear. The germline V gene encodes CDR1 DFQATT and CDR2 SNEGSKA (reference sequence). V was clipped by 0 bases and J by 10 bases, with 16 bases between them. This CDR3 region has 14 residues.

In its sample, this clonotype was seen a few times. J is TRBJ2-6 and V is TRBV5-1; D is unclear. There are 16 residues in the CDR3. Trimming stripped 4 bases from V and 0 bases from J, with 11 bases between. CDR1 is SGHRS, CDR2 YFSETQ, per germline. CDR3: CASSAMASSGANVLTF. DNA for the CDR3: TGCGCCAGCAGCGCAATGGCGAGCTCTGGGGCCAACGTCCTGACTTTC.

This clonotype was observed a few times. The chain employs TRBV5-1 and TRBJ1-1; a weak D match, TRBD1 (6 bases). V was shortened by 0 bases and J by 6 bases, with 9 bases between the two germline ends. Germline-derived CDR1 and CDR2 are SGHRS and YFSETQ. The length of the CDR3 is 13 residues. The CDR3 loop is CASSLDRAPEAFF. In DNA form, the CDR3 reads TGCGCCAGCAGCTTGGACAGGGCCCCTGAAGCTTTCTTT.

This clonotype came up a few times. CDR3 DNA: TGTGCCAGCAGTGACCCTAATTGGACAGGGGGCTACGAGCAGTACTTC. Translating gives CASSDPNWTGGYEQYF. J is TRBJ2-7 and V is TRBV25-1; 10 bases line up with TRBD1. Germline CDR1 MGHDK, CDR2 SYGVNS. Trimming at V came to 3 bases and at J to 3 bases, leaving 8 bases not matched to a gene. This CDR3 has 16 amino acids.

The chain is built from TRBV7-9 and TRBJ1-2, with 7 bases matching TRBD1. From germline, CDR1 is SEHNR and CDR2 FQNEAQ (reference sequence). The J segment lost 8 bases and the V segment lost 4 bases, leaving 7 bases of the junction unmatched. The CDR3 totals 13 residues. The CDR3 loop reads CASSSQGSSGYTF. The CDR3 nucleotides are TGTGCCAGCAGCTCACAGGGGTCCTCAGGCTACACCTTC.

This sequence joins TRBV2 and TRBJ2-7, with a possible D match to TRBD1 (6 bases). This CDR3 comprises 14 residues. The germline V gene encodes CDR1 SNHLY and CDR2 FYNNEI. The germline V and J ends were trimmed by 1 base and 6 bases, with 13 bases remaining between them. The CDR3 loop is CASSEGSTGSEQYF. In DNA form, the CDR3 reads TGTGCCAGCAGTGAAGGGTCGACAGGTTCCGAGCAGTACTTC.

The sample holds a few counts of this clonotype. The V and J genes are TRBV28 and TRBJ2-5; 9 nucleotides match TRBD2. The germline CDR1 and CDR2 sequences are MDHEN and SYDVKM. V dropped 7 bases and J dropped 5; count of bases not matched to a gene: 8. The CDR3 contains 14 residues. DNA of the CDR3: TGTGCCAGCACCTTACAGGGGACTAGCGAGACCCAGTACTTC. Its translation is CASTLQGTSETQYF.

This chain links TRBV30 with TRBJ2-1, with D possibly TRBD2 on 5 matching bases. V gave up 4 bases and J gave up 3 bases, with 16 bases separating them. The CDR3 sequence is 15 residues long. Per the germline V gene, CDR1 is GTSNPN and CDR2 is SVGIG (reference sequence). DNA for the CDR3: TGTGCCTGGATTCGTCTGGAGGACGGCTACAATGAGCAGTTCTTC. The encoded protein is CAWIRLEDGYNEQFF.

Only a few counts were recorded for this clonotype. The J gene is TRBJ2-1, the V gene TRBV3-1, with TRBD2 matching over 7 bases. The CDR3 runs to 11 residues. The V gene's germline CDR1 is LGHDT and CDR2 YNNKEL (reference sequence). J was trimmed by 15 bases and V by 5 bases; bases with no gene match: 7. CDR3 coding DNA: TGTGCCAGCAGCGGGGGACTATCAAGGTTCTTC. This gives the protein CASSGGLSRFF.

This clonotype was seen a few times. The chain links TRBV6-1 to TRBJ1-1; 8 bases map to TRBD1. V was clipped by 8 bases and J by 11 bases; unmatched bases: 16. The CDR3 consists of 14 residues. Germline-derived CDR1 and CDR2 are MNHNS and SASEGT. The CDR3 nucleotides are TGTGCCAGCCTCACCCGGGACAGGCCACTGAACGCTTTCTTT. Translating it yields CASLTRDRPLNAFF.

This clonotype was observed a handful of times. The CDR3 DNA sequence: TGTGCCAGCAGTCCCCCTCCCGCAGGAGGTGATCAGCCCCAGCATTTT. Translated, it gives CASSPPPAGGDQPQHF. The J gene is TRBJ1-5, the V gene TRBV6-5; no clear D gene. Germline-derived CDR1 and CDR2 are MNHEY and SVGAGI. This CDR3 comprises 16 residues. Trimming removed 5 bases from V and 5 bases from J, with 19 bases in between.

This clonotype has only a few counts. This chain uses TRBV12-3 or TRBV12-4 with TRBJ2-7; a possible D gene is TRBD2 (5 bases). V was trimmed by 1 base and J by 9 bases, leaving 10 bases between them. This CDR3 is built from 12 residues. The DNA for the CDR3 is TGTGCCAGCAGTTTAGATCTCGGAGGGCAGTACTTC. Its protein is CASSLDLGGQYF.

This clonotype was recorded once. This chain links TRBV5-8 with TRBJ2-4; 8 nucleotides align to TRBD1. Germline V gene data show CDR1 as SGHTS and CDR2 as YDEGEE. The ends lost 4 bases at V and 6 bases at J; junction bases unmatched: 6. The CDR3 consists of 14 residues. The CDR3 loop is CASSGDRGGNIQYF. DNA for the CDR3: TGTGCCAGCAGCGGAGACAGGGGCGGAAACATTCAGTACTTC. The variable domain in full, with the rest retrieved from reference TRBV5-8 and TRBJ2-4, is EAGVTQSPTHLIKTRGQQATLRCSPISGHTSVYWYQQALGLGLQFLLWYDEGEERNRGNFPPRFSGRQFPNYSSELNVNALELEDSALYLCASSGDRGGNIQYFGAGTRLSVL.